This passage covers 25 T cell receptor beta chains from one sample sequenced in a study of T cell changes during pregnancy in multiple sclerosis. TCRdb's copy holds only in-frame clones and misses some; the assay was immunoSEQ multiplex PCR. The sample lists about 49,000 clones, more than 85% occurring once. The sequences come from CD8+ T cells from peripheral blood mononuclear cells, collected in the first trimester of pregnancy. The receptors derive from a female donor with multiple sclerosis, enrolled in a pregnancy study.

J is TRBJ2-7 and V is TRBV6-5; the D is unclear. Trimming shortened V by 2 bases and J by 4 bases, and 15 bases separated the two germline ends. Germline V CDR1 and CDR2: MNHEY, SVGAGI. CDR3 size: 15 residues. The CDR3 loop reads CASSYGPAQKYEQYF. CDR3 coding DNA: TGTGCCAGCAGTTACGGGCCTGCTCAAAAGTACGAGCAGTACTTC.

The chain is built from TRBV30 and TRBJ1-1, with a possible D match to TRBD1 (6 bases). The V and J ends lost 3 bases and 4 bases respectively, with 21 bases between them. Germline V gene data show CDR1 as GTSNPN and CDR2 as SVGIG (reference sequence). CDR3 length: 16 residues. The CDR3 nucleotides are TGTGCCTGGAGACCTACCGAGACAGGCATGGGCACTGAAGCTTTCTTT. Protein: CAWRPTETGMGTEAFF.

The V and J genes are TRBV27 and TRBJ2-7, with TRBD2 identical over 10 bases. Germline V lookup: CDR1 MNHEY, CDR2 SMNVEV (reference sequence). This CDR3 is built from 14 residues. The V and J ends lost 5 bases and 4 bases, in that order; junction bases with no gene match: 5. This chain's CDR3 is CASSPSGSRYEQYF. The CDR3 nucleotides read TGTGCCAGCAGTCCTAGCGGGAGTCGGTACGAGCAGTACTTC.

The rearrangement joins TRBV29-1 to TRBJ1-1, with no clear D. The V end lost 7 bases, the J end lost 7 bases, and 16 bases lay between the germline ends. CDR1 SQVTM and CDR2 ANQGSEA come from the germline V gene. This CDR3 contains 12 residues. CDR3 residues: CSDTAGYSEAFF. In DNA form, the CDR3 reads TGCAGCGACACCGCAGGTTATAGTGAAGCTTTCTTT. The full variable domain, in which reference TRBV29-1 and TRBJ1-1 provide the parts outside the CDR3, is SAVISQKPSRDICQRGTSLTIQCQVDSQVTMMFWYRQQPGQSLTLIATANQGSEATYESGFVIDKFPISRPNLTFSTLTVSNMSPEDSSIYLCSDTAGYSEAFFGQGTRLTVV.

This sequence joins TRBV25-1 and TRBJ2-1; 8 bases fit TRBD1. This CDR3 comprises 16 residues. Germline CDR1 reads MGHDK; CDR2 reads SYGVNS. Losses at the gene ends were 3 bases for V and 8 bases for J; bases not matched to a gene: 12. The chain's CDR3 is CASSDGWTGWADEQFF. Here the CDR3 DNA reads TGTGCCAGCAGTGACGGTTGGACAGGGTGGGCCGATGAGCAGTTCTTC. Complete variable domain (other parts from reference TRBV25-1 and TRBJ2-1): EADIYQTPRYLVIGTGKKITLECSQTMGHDKMYWYQQDPGMELHLIHYSYGVNSTEKGDLSSESTVSRIRTEHFPLTLESARPSHTSQYLCASSDGWTGWADEQFFGPGTRLTVL.

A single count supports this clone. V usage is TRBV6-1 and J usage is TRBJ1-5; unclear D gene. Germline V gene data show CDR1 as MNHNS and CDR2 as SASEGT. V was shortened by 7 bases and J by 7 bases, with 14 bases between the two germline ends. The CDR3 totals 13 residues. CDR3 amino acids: CASTETGIQPQHF. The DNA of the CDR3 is TGTGCCAGCACCGAGACGGGTATCCAGCCCCAGCATTTT.

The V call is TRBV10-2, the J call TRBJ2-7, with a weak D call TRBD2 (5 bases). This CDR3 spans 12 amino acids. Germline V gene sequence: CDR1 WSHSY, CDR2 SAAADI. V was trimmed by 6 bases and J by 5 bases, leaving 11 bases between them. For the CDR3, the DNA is TGCGCCAGCAGGATCGAGGGCAACGAGCAGTACTTC. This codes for CASRIEGNEQYF.

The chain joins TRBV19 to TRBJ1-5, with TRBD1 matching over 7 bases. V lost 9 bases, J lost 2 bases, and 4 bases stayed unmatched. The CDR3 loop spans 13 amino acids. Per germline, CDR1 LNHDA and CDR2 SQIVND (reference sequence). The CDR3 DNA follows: TGTGCCAGCCATGGACAGGGCAATCAGCCCCAGCATTTT. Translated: CASHGQGNQPQHF.

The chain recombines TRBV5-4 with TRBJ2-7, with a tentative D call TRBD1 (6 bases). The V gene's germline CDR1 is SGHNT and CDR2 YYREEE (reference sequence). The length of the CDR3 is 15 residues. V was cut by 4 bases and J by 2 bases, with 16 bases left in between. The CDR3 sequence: CASSPPNRVPYEQYF. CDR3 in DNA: TGTGCCAGCAGCCCACCCAACAGGGTTCCCTACGAGCAGTACTTC.

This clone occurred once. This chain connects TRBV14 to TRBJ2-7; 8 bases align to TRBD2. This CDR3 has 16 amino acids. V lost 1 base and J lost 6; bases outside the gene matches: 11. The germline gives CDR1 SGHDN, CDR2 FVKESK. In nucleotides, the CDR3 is TGTGCCAGCAGCCAAGTCGGGACTAGAAGACGCAGCGAGCAGTACTTC. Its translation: CASSQVGTRRRSEQYF. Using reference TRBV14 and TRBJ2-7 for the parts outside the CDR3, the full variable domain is EAGVTQFPSHSVIEKGQTVTLRCDPISGHDNLYWYRRVMGKEIKFLLHFVKESKQDESGMPNNRFLAERTGGTYSTLKVQPAELEDSGVYFCASSQVGTRRRSEQYFGPGTRLTVT.

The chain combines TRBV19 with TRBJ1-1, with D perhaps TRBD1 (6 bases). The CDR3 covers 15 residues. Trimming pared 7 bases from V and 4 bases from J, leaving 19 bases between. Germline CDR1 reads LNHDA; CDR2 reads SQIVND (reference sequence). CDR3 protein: CASTSLFTGSTEAFF. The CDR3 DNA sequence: TGTGCCAGTACCTCCTTGTTCACAGGGAGCACTGAAGCTTTCTTT.

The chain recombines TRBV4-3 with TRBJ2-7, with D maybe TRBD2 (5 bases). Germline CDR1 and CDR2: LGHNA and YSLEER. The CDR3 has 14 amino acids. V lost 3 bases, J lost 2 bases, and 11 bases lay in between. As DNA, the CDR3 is TGCGCCAGCAGCCAGGGGAGAGGGACCTACGAGCAGTACTTC. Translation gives CASSQGRGTYEQYF.

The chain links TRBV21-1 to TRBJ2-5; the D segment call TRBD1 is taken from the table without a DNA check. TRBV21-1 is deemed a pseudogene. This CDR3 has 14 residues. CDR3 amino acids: CASSQEHRQETQYF. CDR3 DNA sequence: TGTGCCAGCAGCCAAGAGCACAGACAAGAGACCCAGTACTTC.

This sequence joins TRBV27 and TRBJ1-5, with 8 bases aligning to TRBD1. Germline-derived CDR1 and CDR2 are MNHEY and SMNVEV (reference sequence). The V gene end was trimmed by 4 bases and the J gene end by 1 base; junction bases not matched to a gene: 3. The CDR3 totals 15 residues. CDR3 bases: TGTGCCAGCAGTTGGACAGGGAACAGCAATCAGCCCCAGCATTTT. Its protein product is CASSWTGNSNQPQHF.

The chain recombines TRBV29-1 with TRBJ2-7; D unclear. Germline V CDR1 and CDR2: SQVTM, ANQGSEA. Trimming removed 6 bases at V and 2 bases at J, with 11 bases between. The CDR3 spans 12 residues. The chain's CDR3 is CSVGVPTYEQYF. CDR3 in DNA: TGCAGCGTCGGAGTCCCAACCTACGAGCAGTACTTC.

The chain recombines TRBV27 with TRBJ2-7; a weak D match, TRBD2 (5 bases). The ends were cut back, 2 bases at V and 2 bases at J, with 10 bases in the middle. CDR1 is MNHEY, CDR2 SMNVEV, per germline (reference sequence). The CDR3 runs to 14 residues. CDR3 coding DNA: TGTGCCAGCAGTTTAGGTGTCGGGACCTACGAGCAGTACTTC. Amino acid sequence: CASSLGVGTYEQYF.

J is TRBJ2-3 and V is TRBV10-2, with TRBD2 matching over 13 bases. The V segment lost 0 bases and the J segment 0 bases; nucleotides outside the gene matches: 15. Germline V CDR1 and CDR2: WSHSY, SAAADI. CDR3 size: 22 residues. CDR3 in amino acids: CASSESTGVRTSGSLSTDTQYF. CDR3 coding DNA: TGCGCCAGCAGTGAGTCGACAGGGGTAAGGACTAGCGGGAGTTTGAGCACAGATACGCAGTATTTT.

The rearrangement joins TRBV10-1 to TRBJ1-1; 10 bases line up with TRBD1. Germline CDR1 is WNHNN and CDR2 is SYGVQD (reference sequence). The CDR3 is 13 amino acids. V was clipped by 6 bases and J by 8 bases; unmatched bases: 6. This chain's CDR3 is CASSSGQGREAFF. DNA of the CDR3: TGCGCCAGCAGCTCGGGACAGGGGAGGGAAGCTTTCTTT.

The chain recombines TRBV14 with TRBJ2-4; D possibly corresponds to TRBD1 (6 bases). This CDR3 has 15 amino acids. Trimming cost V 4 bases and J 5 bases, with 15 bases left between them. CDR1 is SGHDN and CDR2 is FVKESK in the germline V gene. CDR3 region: CASSLGWDIQNIQYF. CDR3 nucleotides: TGTGCCAGCAGCCTTGGATGGGACATCCAAAACATTCAGTACTTC.

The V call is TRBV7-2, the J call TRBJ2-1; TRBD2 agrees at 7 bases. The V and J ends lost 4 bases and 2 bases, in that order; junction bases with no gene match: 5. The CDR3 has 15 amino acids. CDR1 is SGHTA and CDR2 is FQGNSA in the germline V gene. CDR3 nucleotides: TGTGCCAGCAGCTCCAAGCGGGACCCCTACAATGAGCAGTTCTTC. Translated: CASSSKRDPYNEQFF. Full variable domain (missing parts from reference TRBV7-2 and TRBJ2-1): GAGVSQSPSNKVTEKGKDVELRCDPISGHTALYWYRQSLGQGLEFLIYFQGNSAPDKSGLPSDRFSAERTGGSVSTLTIQRTQQEDSAVYLCASSSKRDPYNEQFFGPGTRLTVL.

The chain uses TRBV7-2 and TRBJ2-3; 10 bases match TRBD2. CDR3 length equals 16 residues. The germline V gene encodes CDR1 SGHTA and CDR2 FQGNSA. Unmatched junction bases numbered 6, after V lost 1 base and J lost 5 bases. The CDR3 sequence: CASSLGLAGVRDTQYF. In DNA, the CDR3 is TGTGCCAGCAGCTTAGGCCTAGCGGGAGTACGAGATACGCAGTATTTT.

The CDR3 loop is CASSNVFRDRGTYGYTF. DNA for the CDR3: TGTGCCAGCAGTAACGTTTTCCGGGACAGGGGGACCTATGGCTACACCTTC. This chain joins TRBV28 and TRBJ1-2; 11 nucleotides match TRBD1. The CDR3 is 17 residues long. The germline CDR1 and CDR2 sequences are MDHEN and SYDVKM. Trimming cost V 5 bases and J 4 bases; bases outside gene matches: 12.

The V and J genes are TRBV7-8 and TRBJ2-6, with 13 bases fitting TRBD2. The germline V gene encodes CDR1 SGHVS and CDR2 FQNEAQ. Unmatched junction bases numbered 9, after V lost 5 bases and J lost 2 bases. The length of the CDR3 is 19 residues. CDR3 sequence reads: CASSSPGLAGVAGANVLTF. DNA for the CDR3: TGTGCCAGCAGCAGTCCCGGACTAGCGGGAGTCGCTGGGGCCAACGTCCTGACTTTC.

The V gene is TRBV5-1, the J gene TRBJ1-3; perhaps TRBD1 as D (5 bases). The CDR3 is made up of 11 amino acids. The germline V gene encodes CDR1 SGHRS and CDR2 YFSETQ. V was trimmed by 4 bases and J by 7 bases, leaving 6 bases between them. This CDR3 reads CASSGGNTIYF. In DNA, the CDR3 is TGCGCCAGCAGCGGGGGGAACACCATATATTTT. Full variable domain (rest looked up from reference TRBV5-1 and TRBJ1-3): KAGVTQTPRYLIKTRGQQVTLSCSPISGHRSVSWYQQTPGQGLQFLFEYFSETQRNKGNFPGRFSGRQFSNSRSEMNVSTLELGDSALYLCASSGGNTIYFGEGSWLTVV.

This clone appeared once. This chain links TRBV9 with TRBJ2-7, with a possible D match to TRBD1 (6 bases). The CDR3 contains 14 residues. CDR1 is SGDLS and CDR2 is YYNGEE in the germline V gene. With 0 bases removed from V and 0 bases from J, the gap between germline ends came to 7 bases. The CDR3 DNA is TGTGCCAGCAGCGTAGGGGACACCTCCTACGAGCAGTACTTC. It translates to CASSVGDTSYEQYF.